This T cell receptor beta chain was observed in a study of a mutant IDH1 vaccine in newly diagnosed glioma. About the study: At weeks 1, 3, 5, 7, 11, 15, 19 and 23, patients received a vaccination, eight in all. Vaccinations were initiated 4-6 weeks following radiotherapy alone, or were given together with temozolomide cycles.

The time point was: week 23, last vaccination. The vaccine gave 300 ug of a 20-mer mutant IDH1 peptide subcutaneously per dose. V shed 6 bases and J shed 0 bases, with 9 bases lying between them. The germline CDR1 and CDR2 sequences are KGHSH and LQKENI. This CDR3 is built from 13 residues. The table lists this clone with a count of one. The target antigen is unknown. The repertoire was sequenced with immunoSEQ multiplex PCR; TCRdb's copy has only in-frame clones and lacks some. Altogether 40,000 to 45,000 clones are present, around four fifths being singletons, with the ten largest covering roughly 4.8%.

Sequencing was performed on PBMCs, taken from a glioma patient whose treatment included an IDH1 peptide vaccine. The chain combines TRBV18 with TRBJ2-7; D not certain. This sequence originates from a man in his forties or fifties with glioma. CDR3 loop: CASSPPSSYEQYF. CDR3 nucleotides: TGTGCCAGCTCTCCTCCGAGCTCCTACGAGCAGTACTTC.